Here is one T cell receptor beta chain with its context. As yet, its antigen is unknown. The CDR3 is 13 residues long. Looked up from germline, CDR1 is MNHNY and CDR2 is SVGAGI (reference sequence). Trimming removed 0 bases at V and 4 bases at J, with 6 bases between. This record belongs to a study of shared clonotypes between healthy human individuals. For the study at large: Contributing individuals were two females and three males aged 18 to 49. Three plates were used per donor for CD4 naive, three for CD4 memory, two for CD8 naive and one for CD8 memory.

Study findings and constraints: Although depth was large, rarefaction showed that sequencing of the sorted subsets was incomplete.

Measured with immunoSEQ multiplex PCR; TCRdb has only the in-frame clones, and not every one. The sample includes 2,500,000 or so clones, under 95% of them seen just once. The source is a man between 18 and 35 years old in good health. Some clones in this sample may be carry-over from other donors' samples. The chain has TRBV6-6 and TRBJ2-5; a weak D match, TRBD2 (5 bases). The sequenced sample consisted of naive CD4+ T cells from PBMCs. Subset in this sample: CD45RA+ positively selected. The CDR3 loop reads CASSYSGRETQYF. The CDR3 bases are TGTGCCAGCAGTTACTCGGGGAGAGAGACCCAGTACTTC.